Following are 26 T cell receptor beta chains from one sample sequenced in a study of neurological immune-mediated disorders. One entry per CDR3 protein, called by TCRdb with MiXCR from the 5' RACE reads. The sample contains roughly 52,000 distinct CDR3 sequences, 3% to 4% of which appear only once. The specimen was PBMCs. Every receptor here comes from a man in his 60s with multiple sclerosis.

For this clonotype: A read error may be the cause here, since a much bigger clone is one base away. The J gene is TRBJ1-3, the V gene TRBV12-3 or TRBV12-4; D remains ambiguous. The CDR3 runs to 10 residues. The germline V and J ends were trimmed by 1 base and 10 bases, with 2 bases remaining between them. For the CDR3, the DNA is TGTGCCAGCAGTTTAGAAACCATATATTTT. Amino acid sequence: CASSLETIYF.

This clonotype was seen a few times. The chain joins TRBV24-1 to TRBJ2-1; 11 nucleotides line up with TRBD2. Per germline, CDR1 KGHDR and CDR2 SFDVKD. CDR3 length equals 17 residues. With V trimmed by 4 bases and J by 5 bases, 9 bases remained unmatched. The CDR3 sequence is CATSESPLAGGHNEQFF. The CDR3 DNA reads TGTGCCACCAGTGAGAGTCCCCTAGCGGGAGGACACAATGAGCAGTTCTTC.

This clonotype was picked up many times. With a much larger clone just one base away, this may be a read error. The V call is TRBV3-1, the J call TRBJ2-3; D ambiguous. CDR1 LGHDT and CDR2 YNNKEL come from the germline V gene (reference sequence). This CDR3 has 12 residues. V lost 0 bases and J lost 14, with 12 bases in between. The CDR3 DNA reads as TGTGCCAGCAGCCAAGAAGGAAGTTACCCGTATTTT. Its protein is CASSQEGSYPYF.

This clonotype was detected ten times or more. V usage is TRBV20-1 and J usage is TRBJ2-1; 14 bases map to TRBD2. Germline CDR1 is DFQATT and CDR2 is SNEGSKA (reference sequence). With 5 bases clipped from V and 8 bases from J, the junction kept 8 bases outside the gene matches. The CDR3 consists of 15 residues. The chain's CDR3 is CSAEGTSGSIDEQFF. CDR3 DNA sequence: TGCAGTGCTGAAGGGACTAGCGGGAGTATCGATGAGCAGTTCTTC.

V and J are TRBV19 and TRBJ1-2; D is perhaps TRBD1 (5 bases). Between the trimmed V and J ends, which lost 8 bases and 4 bases, there was a span of 14 bases. This CDR3 comprises 13 residues. Germline V CDR1 and CDR2: LNHDA, SQIVND (reference sequence). The CDR3 is CASGGRTRYGYTF. CDR3 DNA sequence: TGTGCCAGTGGGGGACGGACGCGCTATGGCTACACCTTC.

In its sample, this clonotype was seen many times. The J gene is TRBJ2-5, the V gene TRBV5-1; D is uncertain. V was clipped by 4 bases and J by 3 bases, with 13 bases between them. The CDR3 spans 14 residues. The V gene's germline CDR1 is SGHRS and CDR2 YFSETQ. For the CDR3, the DNA is TGCGCCAGCAGCCCCTCTCGGACGGAAGAGACCCAGTACTTC. Translated: CASSPSRTEETQYF.

This clonotype was recorded at least ten times. The V and J genes are TRBV12-3 or TRBV12-4 and TRBJ1-3; 7 bases align to TRBD1. The CDR3 is made up of 15 amino acids. With V trimmed by 5 bases and J by 0 bases, 4 bases remained unmatched. The CDR3 is CASSPGTASGNTIYF. The CDR3 DNA is TGTGCCAGCAGTCCCGGGACAGCCTCTGGAAACACCATATATTTT.

In the case of this clonotype: A clone one base away is much larger, so this may be a read error. The rearrangement joins TRBV6-1 to TRBJ2-5; 7 bases agree with TRBD1. This CDR3 region has 14 residues. CDR1 MNHNS and CDR2 SASEGT come from the germline V gene. The DNA for the CDR3 is TGTGCCAGCAGTGAAGCAGGGGGCAGAGAGACCAAGTACTTC. Protein product: CASSEAGGRETKYF.

This clonotype was detected many times. The genes are TRBV20-1 and TRBJ2-1; 11 positions match TRBD2. Trimming took 6 bases from V and 6 from J; bases not matched to a gene: 7. The CDR3 contains 14 residues. Per germline, CDR1 DFQATT and CDR2 SNEGSKA (reference sequence). DNA of the CDR3: TGCAGTGCCCTTAGCGGGAGGGCCCGCAATGAGCAGTTCTTC. Translating gives CSALSGRARNEQFF.

As to this clonotype: This sequence may be a read error, since a much larger clone differs from it by one base. This chain joins TRBV29-1 and TRBJ2-7; D is ambiguous. The CDR3 sequence is 12 residues long. Trimming shortened V by 4 bases and J by 3 bases, and 10 bases separated the two germline ends. Germline V gives CDR1 SQVTM, CDR2 ANQGSEA. Here the CDR3 reads CSVGKGFYEQYF. In nucleotides, the CDR3 is TGCAGCGTTGGAAAGGGTTTCTACGAGCAGTACTTC.

The chain links TRBV6-2 or TRBV6-3 to TRBJ1-1, with D possibly matching TRBD1 (5 bases). Trimming took off 5 bases at V and 2 bases at J, with 9 bases between the two ends. This CDR3 spans 13 amino acids. CDR1 and CDR2 from the germline V gene are MNHEY and SVGEGT. The CDR3, as DNA: TGTGCCAGCAGTCCCCGGGACAACACTGAAGCTTTCTTT. This gives the protein CASSPRDNTEAFF.

This clonotype was seen at least ten times. V usage is TRBV2 and J usage is TRBJ2-1; D is possibly TRBD2 (10 bases). Trimming left V 2 bases short and J 6 bases short, with 29 bases between. CDR3 length: 20 residues. Germline CDR1 reads SNHLY; CDR2 reads FYNNEI. The CDR3 is CASSETPGQGLSSGSNEQFF. In nucleotides, the CDR3 is TGTGCCAGCAGTGAAACGCCGGGACAGGGCCTATCTAGCGGGAGCAATGAGCAGTTCTTC.

The chain has TRBV19 and TRBJ1-2, with D perhaps TRBD1 (5 bases). The CDR3 extends over 15 amino acids. With 3 bases removed from V and 3 bases from J, the gap between germline ends came to 14 bases. Germline assignment: CDR1 LNHDA and CDR2 SQIVND (reference sequence). CDR3 sequence: CASSIASGGDYGYTF. CDR3 sequence (DNA): TGTGCCAGTAGTATCGCATCCGGGGGGGACTATGGCTACACCTTC.

This clonotype was counted at least ten times. This chain links TRBV5-1 with TRBJ2-5; 8 nucleotides line up with TRBD1. The CDR3 covers 16 residues. CDR1 is SGHRS and CDR2 is YFSETQ in the germline V gene. The junction had 7 bases not matched to a gene; V was cut back by 0 bases and J by 3 bases. The CDR3 reads CASSLVGQAGKETQYF. The DNA of the CDR3 is TGCGCCAGCAGCTTGGTGGGACAGGCGGGGAAAGAGACCCAGTACTTC.

This clonotype was recorded many times. V and J are TRBV19 and TRBJ2-1; possibly TRBD2 for D (6 bases). The CDR3 runs 14 residues. The ends were cut back, 4 bases at V and 9 bases at J, with 16 bases in the middle. Germline V gives CDR1 LNHDA, CDR2 SQIVND (reference sequence). This CDR3 reads CASSTPGLLSEQFF. As DNA, the CDR3 is TGTGCCAGTAGTACCCCGGGACTTCTCAGTGAGCAGTTCTTC.

This clonotype was observed at least ten times. The CDR3 DNA reads as TGCGCCAGCAGCTGGGGGACAGTCTATGGCTACACCTTC. Amino acid sequence: CASSWGTVYGYTF. The chain has TRBV5-1 and TRBJ1-2, with 7 positions matching TRBD1. The CDR3 length is 13 residues. CDR1 is SGHRS and CDR2 is YFSETQ in the germline V gene. V lost 3 bases and J lost 4; bases outside the gene matches: 3.

This clonotype was picked up many times. The V gene is TRBV20-1, the J gene TRBJ1-5; 9 bases agree with TRBD1. The CDR3 contains 18 residues. With 3 bases clipped from V and 3 bases from J, the junction kept 15 bases outside the gene matches. CDR1 is DFQATT and CDR2 is SNEGSKA in the germline V gene (reference sequence). DNA of the CDR3: TGCAGTGCTAGGATTAAAGGCGGACAGGGGCTATACAATCAGCCCCAGCATTTT. Protein: CSARIKGGQGLYNQPQHF.

This clonotype has ten or more counts. The chain uses TRBV7-2 and TRBJ1-2, with D unresolved. Germline CDR1 and CDR2: SGHTA and FQGNSA. V was shortened by 0 bases and J by 8 bases, with 16 bases between the two germline ends. CDR3 length equals 15 residues. The CDR3, as DNA: TGTGCCAGCAGCTTAGCGCTAAGCCGGGGATACGGCTACACCTTC. Amino acids: CASSLALSRGYGYTF.

In this sample, this clonotype turned up many times. The genes are TRBV2 and TRBJ1-6; TRBD1 is a possible D gene (5 bases). CDR1 SNHLY and CDR2 FYNNEI come from the germline V gene. The CDR3 extends over 13 amino acids. Trimming pared 6 bases from V and 6 bases from J, leaving 9 bases between. Here the CDR3 DNA reads TGTGCCAGCAGCAGGGAGAGTAATTCACCCCTCCACTTT. Protein sequence: CASSRESNSPLHF.

This clonotype appeared many times. The chain recombines TRBV7-8 with TRBJ2-7; no clear D. The CDR3 runs 14 residues. The ends were cut back, 5 bases at V and 2 bases at J, with 13 bases in the middle. Germline loops: CDR1 SGHVS, CDR2 FQNEAQ. CDR3 amino acids: CASSPPGSTYEQYF. DNA of the CDR3: TGTGCCAGCAGCCCTCCTGGCAGTACCTACGAGCAGTACTTC.

At least ten counts were recorded for this clonotype. The V and J genes are TRBV20-1 and TRBJ1-1; D is perhaps TRBD1 (5 bases). The CDR3 runs to 13 residues. Germline V lookup: CDR1 DFQATT, CDR2 SNEGSKA (reference sequence). The V gene lost 6 bases and the J gene lost 3 bases, with 14 bases spanning the gap. The CDR3 protein is CSARGWGDTEAFF. The CDR3 DNA follows: TGCAGTGCGAGGGGTTGGGGAGACACTGAAGCTTTCTTT.

This clonotype has at least ten counts. This chain connects TRBV5-1 to TRBJ1-3; no clear D gene. CDR1 and CDR2 (germline): SGHRS, YFSETQ. This CDR3 is 13 amino acids long. Trimming took off 3 bases at V and 0 bases at J, with 4 bases between the two ends. The CDR3: CASSSSSGNTIYF. As DNA, the CDR3 is TGCGCCAGCAGCTCCTCCTCTGGAAACACCATATATTTT.

This clonotype was seen repeatedly, ten times or more. The chain employs TRBV20-1 and TRBJ2-7; 8 bases are shared with TRBD1. Germline-derived CDR1 and CDR2 are DFQATT and SNEGSKA (reference sequence). V dropped 8 bases and J dropped 2; count of bases not matched to a gene: 8. CDR3 size: 13 residues. CDR3 protein: CSRKRQGTYEQYF. CDR3 bases: TGCAGTCGGAAGAGACAGGGGACCTACGAGCAGTACTTC.

This clonotype was detected ten times or more. The rearrangement links TRBV10-2 to TRBJ2-3; the match to TRBD2 covers 9 bases. V lost 8 bases, J lost 1 base, and 4 bases stayed unmatched. Looked up from germline, CDR1 is WSHSY and CDR2 is SAAADI. The CDR3 length is 14 residues. CDR3 in amino acids: CASQIAGGTDTQYF. The CDR3 nucleotides read TGCGCCAGCCAAATAGCGGGGGGCACAGATACGCAGTATTTT.

This clonotype came up many times. V and J are TRBV15 and TRBJ2-3; TRBD1 is a possible D gene (5 bases). This CDR3 contains 15 residues. Germline-derived CDR1 and CDR2 are LNHNV and YYDKDF (reference sequence). The V gene lost 4 bases and the J gene lost 2 bases, with 13 bases spanning the gap. The CDR3 DNA sequence: TGTGCCACCAGCAAGTGGGGCGAATTCACAGATACGCAGTATTTT. Translating it yields CATSKWGEFTDTQYF.

This clonotype was picked up a small number of times. This may be a read error, as it is one base from a much larger clone. The CDR3 sequence: CASSLAKGAFF. The CDR3 DNA reads as TGTGCCAGCAGCTTAGCGAAGGGGGCTTTCTTT. The chain carries TRBV7-9 and TRBJ1-1, with D perhaps matching TRBD1 (5 bases). There are 11 residues in the CDR3. CDR1 SEHNR and CDR2 FQNEAQ come from the germline V gene (reference sequence). V dropped 0 bases and J dropped 11 bases, with 7 bases sitting between them.